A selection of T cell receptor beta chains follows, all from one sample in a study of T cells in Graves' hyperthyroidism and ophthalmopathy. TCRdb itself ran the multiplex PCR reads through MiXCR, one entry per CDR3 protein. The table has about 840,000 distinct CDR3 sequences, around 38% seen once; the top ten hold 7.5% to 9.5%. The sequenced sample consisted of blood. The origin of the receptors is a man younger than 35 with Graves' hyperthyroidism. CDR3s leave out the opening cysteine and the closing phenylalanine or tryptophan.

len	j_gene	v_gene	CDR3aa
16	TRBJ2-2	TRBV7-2	ASSFIVRAGVDTGELF
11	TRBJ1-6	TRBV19	ATIGTAGSPLH
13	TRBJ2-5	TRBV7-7	ASSFLSGRQETQY
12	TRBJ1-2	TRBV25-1	ASSGPGQGHGYT
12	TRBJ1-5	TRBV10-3	AISGDLFLKPQH
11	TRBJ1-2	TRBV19	ASTSWEPYGYT
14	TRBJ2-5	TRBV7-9	ASSSIQGQGEETQY
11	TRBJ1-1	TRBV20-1	SASRVAQTEAF
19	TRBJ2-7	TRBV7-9	ASSLEASYGAGGEVVYEQY
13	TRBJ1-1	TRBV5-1	ASSQEKSMNTEAF
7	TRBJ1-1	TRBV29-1	SVVGEAF
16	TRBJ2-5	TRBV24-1	ATSYYPLGGGARETQY
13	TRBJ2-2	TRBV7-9	ASSFGGMVTGELF
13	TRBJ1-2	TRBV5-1	ASTPWPEGAYGYT
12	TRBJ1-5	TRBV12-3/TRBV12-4	ASNLQGSNQPQH
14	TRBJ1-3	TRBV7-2	ASSSGLQYSGNTIY
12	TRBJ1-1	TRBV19	ATRVAGYNTEAF
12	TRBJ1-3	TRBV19	ASTGLFSGNTIY
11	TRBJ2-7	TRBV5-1	ASSPRTGNEQY
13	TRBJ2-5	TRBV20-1	STPTGRSYQETQY
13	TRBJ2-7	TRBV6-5	ASSLRQGLVDEQY
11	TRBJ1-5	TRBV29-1	SVAWAENQPQH
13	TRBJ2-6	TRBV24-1	ATSDWRGAAYVLT
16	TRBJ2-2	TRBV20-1	SAQRGSLVGFNTGELF
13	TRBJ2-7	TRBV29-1	SVEDTLPGYNEQY
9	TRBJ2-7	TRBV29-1	SVEVVSEQY
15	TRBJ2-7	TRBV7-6	ASSSPGLAGETYEQY
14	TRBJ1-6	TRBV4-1	ASSQEGATGRSPLH
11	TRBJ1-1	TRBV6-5	ASSAGQAGEAF
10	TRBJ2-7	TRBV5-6	ASSLGQYEQY
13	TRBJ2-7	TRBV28	ASSSIYRGIYEQY
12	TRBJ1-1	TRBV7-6	ASSPTRGNTEAF
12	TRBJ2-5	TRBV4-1	ASSQDRGKETQY
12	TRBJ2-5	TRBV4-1	ASSQGREEETQY
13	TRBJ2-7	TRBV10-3	ASSERNRDISEQY
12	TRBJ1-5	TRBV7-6	ASSFLADQETQH
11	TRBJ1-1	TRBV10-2	ASSEYEYTEAF
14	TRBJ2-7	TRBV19	ASSSPSGRGGYEQY
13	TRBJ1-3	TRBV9	ASSVGEGSGNTIY
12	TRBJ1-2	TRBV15	ATSRQGDAYGYT
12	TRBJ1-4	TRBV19	ATTGVATNEKLF
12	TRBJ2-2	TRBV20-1	SARGGQYTGELF